These T cell receptor beta chains were read from a single sample in a study of radiotherapy plus CTLA-4 blockade in lung cancer. Repertoires were generated with immunoSEQ multiplex PCR, while TCRdb's copy carries only in-frame clones and drops some. This sample has under 110,000 clones, with more than 70% found just once. Source: peripheral blood, taken from a patient treated with radiotherapy plus ipilimumab. The source is a human donor with non-small cell lung cancer that progressed on radiotherapy plus ipilimumab. Some clones in this sample may be carry-over from other donors' samples. Both conserved end residues are part of each CDR3. A D gene is named only where the DNA matches it firmly. Expanded clones get a size class; other rows say once, few or many, or leave the size out.

len	v_gene	j_gene	d_gene	abundance	CDR3nt	CDR3aa
16	TRBV5-4	TRBJ2-7	TRBD2	NA	TGTGCCAGCAGCTTGGATTTAGCGGGGGCCGCCTACGAGCAGTACTTC	CASSLDLAGAAYEQYF
14	TRBV2	TRBJ1-5	NA	once	TGTGCCAGCAGTGAGCGCAGCCAGAATCAGCCCCAGCATTTT	CASSERSQNQPQHF
14	TRBV29-1	TRBJ2-7	TRBD1	NA	TGCAGCGGGGGGTACGGGACAGGGTTCTACGAGCAGTACTTC	CSGGYGTGFYEQYF
15	TRBV6-4	TRBJ1-2	NA	few	TGTGCCAGTGACTGGTGGGGGACAAGCCACTATGGCTACACCTTC	CASDWWGTSHYGYTF
11	TRBV4-1	TRBJ1-6	NA	NA	TGCGCCAGCAGCCAGCCAGTCCCCCTCCACTTT	CASSQPVPLHF
14	TRBV7-6	TRBJ1-5	TRBD1	once	TGTGCCAGGTTTGGGAGACAGGGGAATCAGCCCCAGCATTTT	CARFGRQGNQPQHF
13	TRBV7-8	TRBJ2-2	NA	few	TGTGCCAGCAGCTTAAGCGGCACCGGGGAGCTGTTTTTT	CASSLSGTGELFF
14	TRBV25-1	TRBJ2-3	NA	NA	TGTGCCAGCAGTGCCCCACAGGTCACAGATACGCAGTATTTT	CASSAPQVTDTQYF
15	TRBV5-1	TRBJ1-1	NA	NA	TGCGCCAGCAGCTTGTTACAGGGACTGAACACTGAAGCTTTCTTT	CASSLLQGLNTEAFF
15	TRBV5-4	TRBJ1-6	TRBD1	once	TGTGCCAGCAGCTTGAAAACAGGGGGCCAATCACCCCTCCACTTT	CASSLKTGGQSPLHF
15	TRBV6-5	TRBJ1-2	TRBD1	NA	TGTGCCAGCAGTTACTCTTTACAGGGGGCCTATGGCTACACCTTC	CASSYSLQGAYGYTF
15	TRBV7-3	TRBJ2-7	TRBD1	NA	TGTGCCAGCAGCGCCGGGACAGGGGAGGGGTACGAGCAGTACTTC	CASSAGTGEGYEQYF
15	TRBV11-3	TRBJ2-5	NA	once	TGTGCCAGCAGCTTAGGGCGAGGGTGGTCGGAGACCCAGTACTTC	CASSLGRGWSETQYF
15	TRBV10-3	TRBJ1-1	TRBD1	NA	TGTGCCATCAATCGACAGGGGGCTGATGACACTGAAGCTTTCTTT	CAINRQGADDTEAFF
15	TRBV18	TRBJ2-3	TRBD2	NA	TGTGCCAGCTCACCCCCCGCGGGAGCCACAGATACGCAGTATTTT	CASSPPAGATDTQYF
16	TRBV11-2	TRBJ1-2	NA	NA	TGTGCCAGCAGCTTAGATACCGGCTTGGATCGCGCGGGCTACACCTTC	CASSLDTGLDRAGYTF
12	TRBV7-2	TRBJ2-5	NA	NA	TGTGCCAGCAGCTTAGTTTTGGAGACCCAGTACTTC	CASSLVLETQYF
13	TRBV27	TRBJ1-2	NA	NA	TGTGCCAGCAGAGCCTCCGGGGGGCAGGCAAACACCTTC	CASRASGGQANTF
15	TRBV6-6	TRBJ1-2	TRBD1	NA	TGTGCCAGCAGGCCTGTCGGGACAGGCGAATATGGCTACACCTTC	CASRPVGTGEYGYTF
17	TRBV13	TRBJ2-3	NA	NA	TGTGCCAGCAGCCCCCATCCCGGCGGGGGCCGTCCGGATACGCAGTATTTT	CASSPHPGGGRPDTQYF
18	TRBV5-5	TRBJ2-5	TRBD1	NA	TGTGCCAGCAGCTTGAGACCGGGACAGGGGTTGATGGCAGAGACCCAGTACTTC	CASSLRPGQGLMAETQYF
15	TRBV19	TRBJ1-5	NA	NA	TGTGCCAGTGGATTACGACAGGTCTACAATCAGCCCCAGCATTTT	CASGLRQVYNQPQHF
11	TRBV29-1	TRBJ1-3	NA	NA	TGCAGCGCGGGTCGGGAAAACACCATATATTTT	CSAGRENTIYF
11	TRBV18	TRBJ2-1	NA	NA	TGTGCCAGCTCACAAGGGACAGAGCAGTTCTTC	CASSQGTEQFF
16	TRBV4-3	TRBJ1-2	NA	NA	TGCGCCAGCAGCCAGGCGAGAGGGTCTTGGCACTATGGCTACACCTTC	CASSQARGSWHYGYTF
13	TRBV12-5	TRBJ2-5	TRBD2	NA	TGTGCTAGTGGGGCTAGCGGCCAAGAGACCCAGTACTTC	CASGASGQETQYF
16	TRBV9	TRBJ2-2	TRBD1	NA	TGTGCCAGCGGATTACGGGACAGGGGACAAACCGGGGAGCTGTTTTTT	CASGLRDRGQTGELFF
15	TRBV2	TRBJ2-7	NA	NA	TGTGCCAGCAGCGTCGGCGGGACAGAGGCCTACGAGCAGTACTTC	CASSVGGTEAYEQYF
14	TRBV19	TRBJ1-4	NA	few	TGTGCCAGTTCCGCGTGGGGGGCCCGCGAAAAACTGTTTTTT	CASSAWGAREKLFF
13	TRBV15	TRBJ1-1	NA	NA	TGTGCCACCAGTAGACAGGAGCCTTGGATGGCTTTCTTT	CATSRQEPWMAFF
14	TRBV18	TRBJ1-4	NA	NA	TGTGCCAGCTCACCAACAGGAGGGGATGAAAAACTGTTTTTT	CASSPTGGDEKLFF
15	TRBV6-1	TRBJ1-2	TRBD1	NA	TGTGCCAGCAGTACCCGTCGACAGGGCCGAAATGGCTACACCTTC	CASSTRRQGRNGYTF
14	TRBV4-2	TRBJ1-6	TRBD1	NA	TGTGCCAGCAGCCAGGGGACAGCCAATTCACCCCTCCACTTT	CASSQGTANSPLHF
16	TRBV6-5	TRBJ1-6	NA	NA	TGTGCCAGCAGTTACTCGAAGGGGCTAGATAATTCACCCCTCCACTTT	CASSYSKGLDNSPLHF
14	TRBV6-4	TRBJ2-3	NA	once	TGTGCCAGCAGTGAACAGCCTGACACAGATACGCAGTATTTT	CASSEQPDTDTQYF
16	TRBV7-8	TRBJ2-5	NA	NA	TGTGCCAGCAGCTCCACGACGGGACTGGAACAAGAGACCCAGTACTTC	CASSSTTGLEQETQYF
14	TRBV14	TRBJ2-3	NA	NA	TGTGCCAGCAGCCGCGACTACTACACAGATACGCAGTATTTT	CASSRDYYTDTQYF
14	TRBV9	TRBJ2-7	NA	NA	TGTGCCAGCAGCTACCCTATTGTACCCTACGAGCAGTACTTC	CASSYPIVPYEQYF
15	TRBV4-1	TRBJ2-1	TRBD2	few	TGCGCCAGCAGCCAACTAGCGGGGGAATACAATGAGCAGTTCTTC	CASSQLAGEYNEQFF
14	TRBV19	TRBJ1-3	NA	NA	TGTGCCAGTCGAGACCGGACCGGTGGAAACACCATATATTTT	CASRDRTGGNTIYF
16	TRBV6-1	TRBJ2-3	NA	NA	TGTGCCAGCAGTGATCGGCCAGATCCTAGCACAGATACGCAGTATTTT	CASSDRPDPSTDTQYF
13	TRBV5-1	TRBJ1-1	TRBD1	NA	TGCGCCAGCAGCTGGGACAGAAACACTGAAGCTTTCTTT	CASSWDRNTEAFF
16	TRBV5-1	TRBJ1-3	NA	few	TGCGCCAGCAGCTGGAACTGGGGGGAGGCTGGAAACACCATATATTTT	CASSWNWGEAGNTIYF
13	TRBV11-2	TRBJ1-5	NA	NA	TGTGCCAGCAGCTTAGATCGCAATCAGCCCCAGCATTTT	CASSLDRNQPQHF
18	TRBV11-2	TRBJ2-2	NA	NA	TGTGCCAGCAGGTCCAGAGGAGTAGGGGGGTCCAACACCGGGGAGCTGTTTTTT	CASRSRGVGGSNTGELFF
14	TRBV6-1	TRBJ1-6	NA	NA	TGTGCCAGCAGTGATGGCAGAGTCAATTCACCCCTCCACTTT	CASSDGRVNSPLHF
15	TRBV23-1	TRBJ1-1	NA	NA	TGCGCCAGCAGTCGAGTACCTACCCTGAACACTGAAGCTTTCTTT	CASSRVPTLNTEAFF
15	TRBV28	TRBJ2-2	TRBD1	NA	TGTGCCAGCAGTTTCATGACAGGGGGTGGCGGGGAGCTGTTTTTT	CASSFMTGGGGELFF
12	TRBV2	TRBJ2-3	NA	NA	TGTGCCAGCAGAGCTAGCACAGATACGCAGTATTTT	CASRASTDTQYF
13	TRBV29-1	TRBJ1-2	NA	NA	TGCAGCGTTGAAGAGAGCTCAGTAGATGGCTACACCTTC	CSVEESSVDGYTF
16	TRBV10-3	TRBJ2-2	NA	NA	TGTGCCATCAGTGAGAAAGGACAATCGGACACCGGGGAGCTGTTTTTT	CAISEKGQSDTGELFF
15	TRBV19	TRBJ1-5	NA	NA	TGTGCCAGTAGTATACTTTCAGGGGCTGTTCAGCCCCAGCATTTT	CASSILSGAVQPQHF
15	TRBV7-9	TRBJ2-3	TRBD1	NA	TGTGCCAGCAGCCCGACAGGGATAAGCACAGATACGCAGTATTTT	CASSPTGISTDTQYF
14	TRBV5-1	TRBJ2-7	TRBD1	NA	TGCGCCAGCAGCCGCGGACAGGAAGGGAACGAGCAGTACTTC	CASSRGQEGNEQYF
11	TRBV20-1	TRBJ2-7	NA	NA	TGCAGTGCCACGCGGGTCTACGAGCAGTACTTC	CSATRVYEQYF
15	TRBV5-1	TRBJ1-4	NA	NA	TGCGCCAGCAGCAGCCTAGGAGGGGGAAATGAAAAACTGTTTTTT	CASSSLGGGNEKLFF
16	TRBV5-1	TRBJ2-2	NA	NA	TGCGCCAGCAGCTTGGAGGTACAGGCGAACACCGGGGAGCTGTTTTTT	CASSLEVQANTGELFF
13	TRBV28	TRBJ1-2	NA	once	TGTGCCAGCAGTTGGGCCTATAACTATGGCTACACCTTC	CASSWAYNYGYTF
15	TRBV5-4	TRBJ2-1	TRBD1	NA	TGTGCCAGCAGCTCGGGACAGAGCTCCTACAATGAGCAGTTCTTC	CASSSGQSSYNEQFF
13	TRBV5-4	TRBJ2-3	NA	once	TGTGCCAGCAGCCCGGGGTTATCAGATACGCAGTATTTT	CASSPGLSDTQYF